One sample yielded the 9 T cell receptor beta chains listed below, sequenced in a study of blood T cell repertoires in COVID-19. Profiling relied on immunoSEQ multiplex PCR, and the TCRdb table lists in-frame clones only, not all of them. The repertoire has 130,000 to 150,000 clones, about four fifths of them found once; the top ten carry 4.5% to 6%. The specimen was peripheral blood. The receptors stem from a human donor in a cohort sampled during active COVID-19.

The V gene is TRBV4-2, the J gene TRBJ2-3; 8 positions agree with TRBD2. Germline lookup yields CDR1 LGHNA and CDR2 YNFKEQ. The length of the CDR3 is 14 residues. With V trimmed by 5 bases and J by 3 bases, 4 bases remained unmatched. CDR3 DNA: TGTGCCAGCAGCATTAGCGGGGTAACAGATACGCAGTATTTT. It is translated as CASSISGVTDTQYF.

As regards this clone: The junction and the germline gene differ at one end; a read error may be behind it. This chain connects TRBV29-1 to TRBJ1-5, with 7 bases identical to TRBD1. The CDR3 covers 16 residues. Per the germline V gene, CDR1 is SQVTM and CDR2 is ANQGSEA. The CDR3 coding sequence is TGCAGCGTTGAAATTGGGGGGACAGATAGCAATCAGTCCCAGCATTTT. It yields the protein CSVEIGGTDSNQSQHF.

This clone occurred once. The CDR3 sequence: CASSLRTNTGELFF. The DNA for the CDR3 is TGTGCCAGCAGTCTCCGTACGAACACCGGGGAGCTGTTTTTT. The chain links TRBV6-6 to TRBJ2-2, with D hard to call. The CDR3 totals 14 residues. With 5 bases removed from V and 0 bases from J, the gap between germline ends came to 7 bases. Germline loops: CDR1 MNHNY, CDR2 SVGAGI (reference sequence).

This clone was seen once. The chain recombines TRBV29-1 with TRBJ1-5, with 7 nucleotides matching TRBD1. Trimming took 4 bases from V and 5 from J; bases not matched to a gene: 8. The CDR3 is 14 residues long. The V gene's germline CDR1 is SQVTM and CDR2 ANQGSEA. The CDR3 DNA reads as TGCAGCGTTGGGGCGGCAGGGGGAGATCAGCCCCAGCATTTT. Its protein product is CSVGAAGGDQPQHF. Full variable domain (rest looked up from reference TRBV29-1 and TRBJ1-5): SAVISQKPSRDICQRGTSLTIQCQVDSQVTMMFWYRQQPGQSLTLIATANQGSEATYESGFVIDKFPISRPNLTFSTLTVSNMSPEDSSIYLCSVGAAGGDQPQHFGDGTRLSIL.

J is TRBJ1-2 and V is TRBV2; D is possibly TRBD1 (6 bases). The V gene lost 4 bases and the J gene lost 2 bases, with 17 bases spanning the gap. This CDR3 comprises 16 residues. Germline V gene data show CDR1 as SNHLY and CDR2 as FYNNEI. The CDR3 loop is CASSVRDKLLNYGYTF. For the CDR3, the DNA is TGTGCCAGCAGTGTCCGGGACAAACTGTTGAACTATGGCTACACCTTC.

J is TRBJ2-1 and V is TRBV5-4; 14 bases map to TRBD2. Germline V gene lookup returns CDR1 SGHNT and CDR2 YYREEE (reference sequence). V shed 6 bases and J 6 bases; nucleotides not matched to a gene: 17. The CDR3 contains 19 residues. The CDR3 here is CASIPGGGGLAGVSNEQFF. The CDR3 DNA sequence: TGTGCCAGCATCCCTGGAGGAGGGGGACTAGCGGGAGTAAGCAATGAGCAGTTCTTC.

The rearrangement joins TRBV5-1 to TRBJ2-3; the match to TRBD1 covers 9 bases. Germline CDR1 reads SGHRS; CDR2 reads YFSETQ. V was pared by 4 bases and J by 3 bases, with 3 bases of the junction left unmatched. The CDR3 spans 14 residues. The CDR3 nucleotides read TGCGCCAGCAGCCCGGACAGGGGAACAGATACGCAGTATTTT. This codes for CASSPDRGTDTQYF. Variable domain in full (rest from reference TRBV5-1 and TRBJ2-3): KAGVTQTPRYLIKTRGQQVTLSCSPISGHRSVSWYQQTPGQGLQFLFEYFSETQRNKGNFPGRFSGRQFSNSRSEMNVSTLELGDSALYLCASSPDRGTDTQYFGPGTRLTVL.

The gene calls are TRBV5-1 and TRBJ2-7, with 10 bases lining up with TRBD1. The ends lost 7 bases at V and 0 bases at J; junction bases unmatched: 13. The CDR3 is 17 amino acids. The germline CDR1 and CDR2 sequences are SGHRS and YFSETQ. The CDR3 loop reads CASGTGTGAASSYEQYF. DNA of the CDR3: TGCGCCAGCGGGACCGGGACAGGGGCCGCGTCCTCCTACGAGCAGTACTTC.

The chain employs TRBV5-1 and TRBJ2-3; possibly TRBD2 for D (7 bases). This CDR3 is 15 amino acids long. The V gene's germline CDR1 is SGHRS and CDR2 YFSETQ. Trimming pared 0 bases from V and 6 bases from J, leaving 14 bases between. CDR3 bases: TGCGCCAGCAGCTTGGGGACGGGGGGCGATGATACGCAGTATTTT. Amino acids: CASSLGTGGDDTQYF.